These 13 T cell receptor beta chains came from one sample sequenced in a study of beta chain features in type 1 diabetes. Since all of the isolated RNA was reverse transcribed, expressed TCRB transcripts were what got sequenced. TCRdb keeps only in-frame clones here, not all; method: immunoSEQ multiplex PCR. The repertoire holds around 430,000 clones, 30% seen once, with around 0.065% in the top ten. Material for sequencing was naive CD4+ T cells from blood. Source of these receptors: a man between 18 and 29 years old in good health.

The J gene is TRBJ2-5, the V gene TRBV5-1, with D hard to call. Per the germline V gene, CDR1 is SGHRS and CDR2 is YFSETQ. The V end was cut by 1 base, the J end by 5 bases, with 3 bases between. This CDR3 spans 11 amino acids. In nucleotides, the CDR3 is TGCGCCAGCAGCTTGCACGAGACCCAGTACTTC. Amino acid sequence: CASSLHETQYF. Full variable domain (remainder filled in from reference TRBV5-1 and TRBJ2-5): KAGVTQTPRYLIKTRGQQVTLSCSPISGHRSVSWYQQTPGQGLQFLFEYFSETQRNKGNFPGRFSGRQFSNSRSEMNVSTLELGDSALYLCASSLHETQYFGPGTRLLVL.

The V call is TRBV4-2, the J call TRBJ2-6; the match to TRBD2 covers 10 bases. CDR1 LGHNA and CDR2 YNFKEQ come from the germline V gene. The CDR3 has 19 residues. J lost 3 bases, V lost 2 bases, and 10 bases had no gene match. This CDR3 reads CASSQLLAGVVRGANVLTF. For the CDR3, the DNA is TGTGCCAGCAGCCAATTGCTAGCGGGAGTGGTTCGTGGGGCCAACGTCCTGACTTTC.

This rearrangement joins TRBV30 to TRBJ1-6; tentatively, D is TRBD1 (5 bases). Trimming took off 4 bases at V and 7 bases at J, with 11 bases between the two ends. Germline assignment: CDR1 GTSNPN and CDR2 SVGIG (reference sequence). This CDR3 has 13 amino acids. The CDR3, as DNA: TGTGCCTGGATCCCTGGGGGGAATTCACCCCTCCACTTT. This encodes CAWIPGGNSPLHF.

This clone has just a few counts. The chain links TRBV29-1 to TRBJ2-3, with D perhaps TRBD1 (6 bases). The V and J ends lost 6 bases and 0 bases respectively, with 10 bases between them. CDR1 is SQVTM and CDR2 is ANQGSEA in the germline V gene. The CDR3 totals 13 residues. The CDR3 DNA reads as TGCAGCGTATATGACAGGAGCACAGATACGCAGTATTTT. As protein: CSVYDRSTDTQYF.

There are a few counts of this clone. The chain recombines TRBV28 with TRBJ2-5; D ambiguous. Germline CDR1 and CDR2: MDHEN and SYDVKM. Trimming took off 3 bases at V and 0 bases at J, with 11 bases between the two ends. The CDR3 covers 15 residues. The CDR3 here is CASSFPDYYQETQYF. In DNA, the CDR3 is TGTGCCAGCAGTTTCCCAGATTACTACCAAGAGACCCAGTACTTC. The full variable domain, completed using reference TRBV28 and TRBJ2-5, is DVKVTQSSRYLVKRTGEKVFLECVQDMDHENMFWYRQDPGLGLRLIYFSYDVKMKEKGDIPEGYSVSREKKERFSLILESASTNQTSMYLCASSFPDYYQETQYFGPGTRLLVL.

CDR3 in DNA: TGTGCCAGCAGTTACTCAGTTGGGGGCGCGGGGGAGACCCAGTACTTC. Its translation: CASSYSVGGAGETQYF. This chain links TRBV6-6 with TRBJ2-5; the D gene could be TRBD1 or TRBD2 (6 bases each). The V gene lost 0 bases and the J gene lost 5 bases, with 16 bases spanning the gap. Germline CDR1 MNHNY, CDR2 SVGAGI (reference sequence). The CDR3 totals 16 residues.

This chain connects TRBV28 to TRBJ2-7; D is ambiguous. Trimming cost V 6 bases and J 7 bases, with 10 bases left between them. CDR1 is MDHEN, CDR2 SYDVKM, per germline. The CDR3 contains 11 residues. Here the CDR3 reads CASSPAWEQYF. The DNA of the CDR3 is TGTGCCAGCAGCCCGGCTTGGGAGCAGTACTTC. The variable domain in full, with the rest retrieved from reference TRBV28 and TRBJ2-7, is DVKVTQSSRYLVKRTGEKVFLECVQDMDHENMFWYRQDPGLGLRLIYFSYDVKMKEKGDIPEGYSVSREKKERFSLILESASTNQTSMYLCASSPAWEQYFGPGTRLTVT.

J is TRBJ2-2 and V is TRBV7-8; D perhaps matches TRBD1 (5 bases). V dropped 3 bases and J dropped 6 bases, with 14 bases sitting between them. The CDR3 has 15 residues. Germline CDR1 is SGHVS and CDR2 is FQNEAQ. CDR3 in DNA: TGTGCCAGCAGCTTTGGGCCAGGGATTCCCGGGGAGCTGTTTTTT. As protein: CASSFGPGIPGELFF.

V gene TRBV4-2 combines with J gene TRBJ2-5; D is undetermined. V gave up 0 bases and J gave up 4 bases, with 12 bases separating them. This CDR3 is built from 15 residues. From germline, CDR1 is LGHNA and CDR2 YNFKEQ. This CDR3 is CASSQEPGRRETQYF. DNA of the CDR3: TGTGCCAGCAGCCAAGAGCCGGGCAGGCGAGAGACCCAGTACTTC.

This clone has a handful of counts. The genes are TRBV29-1 and TRBJ1-1; 11 positions agree with TRBD1. The CDR3 extends over 15 amino acids. Trimming at V came to 7 bases and at J to 4 bases, leaving 11 bases not matched to a gene. The germline CDR1 and CDR2 sequences are SQVTM and ANQGSEA. The DNA for the CDR3 is TGCAGCGCCCGGACAGGGGGCAACGGCGGCACTGAAGCTTTCTTT. This encodes CSARTGGNGGTEAFF.

In this sample, this clone turned up once. The chain carries TRBV6-1 and TRBJ2-1; 7 bases line up with TRBD1. From germline, CDR1 is MNHNS and CDR2 SASEGT. The J segment lost 5 bases and the V segment lost 10 bases, leaving 5 bases of the junction unmatched. This CDR3 region has 12 residues. The CDR3 here is CANRQGDNEQFF. The DNA for the CDR3 is TGTGCCAACCGACAGGGCGACAATGAGCAGTTCTTC.

This clone showed up just a few times. The J gene is TRBJ2-7, the V gene TRBV30, with 8 bases identical to TRBD2. The CDR3 is 15 amino acids. The germline V gene has CDR1 GTSNPN and CDR2 SVGIG (reference sequence). Trimming took 7 bases from V and 2 from J; bases not matched to a gene: 13. The CDR3 region is CASHQSSGRAYEQYF. The CDR3, as DNA: TGTGCCTCCCACCAATCTAGCGGGCGGGCCTACGAGCAGTACTTC.

This chain uses TRBV7-2 with TRBJ2-1, with 11 positions matching TRBD2. CDR3 size: 15 residues. Per germline, CDR1 SGHTA and CDR2 FQGNSA. The ends lost 5 bases at V and 4 bases at J; junction bases unmatched: 4. The CDR3 bases are TGTGCCAGCAGCCAGACTAGCGGGATGTACAATGAGCAGTTCTTC. Residues: CASSQTSGMYNEQFF.